These 23 T cell receptor beta chains originate from one sample sequenced in a study of early T cells in non-severe SARS-CoV-2 infection. TCRdb passed the 5' RACE reads through MiXCR, listing each CDR3 protein once. This sample has some 38,000 distinct CDR3 sequences; 5.5% occur once, and the top ten carry 4.4%. This specimen consisted of whole blood, obtained at baseline. These receptors were collected from an adult who was a healthcare worker with PCR-confirmed SARS-CoV-2 infection or an uninfected control (not recorded which).

The chain links TRBV6-5 to TRBJ2-7; 8 bases map to TRBD2. Germline assignment: CDR1 MNHEY and CDR2 SVGAGI. The CDR3 has 14 residues. Trimming at V came to 6 bases and at J to 0 bases, leaving 4 bases not matched to a gene. CDR3 residues: CASSGGDFSYEQYF. The CDR3 DNA reads as TGTGCCAGCAGCGGGGGGGACTTCTCCTACGAGCAGTACTTC.

This clonotype was recorded at least ten times. The CDR3 DNA reads as TGTGCCACCAGCAGAGGAGGGGACACTGAAGCTTTCTTT. The encoded protein is CATSRGGDTEAFF. This chain joins TRBV15 and TRBJ1-1; a possible D gene is TRBD1 (5 bases). V lost 1 base and J 3 bases, leaving 6 bases between the germline ends. Germline V gene sequence: CDR1 LNHNV, CDR2 YYDKDF (reference sequence). The CDR3 contains 13 residues.

This clonotype came up many times. The chain has TRBV9 and TRBJ2-1; 8 bases match TRBD2. The CDR3 has 15 residues. From germline, CDR1 is SGDLS and CDR2 YYNGEE. Trimming took 0 bases from V and 6 from J; bases not matched to a gene: 5. CDR3 DNA sequence: TGTGCCAGCAGCGTAGCCAGCGGGAGTTCCAATGAGCAGTTCTTC. As protein: CASSVASGSSNEQFF.

This chain links TRBV10-3 with TRBJ2-5; D gene uncertain. V dropped 0 bases and J dropped 4 bases, with 3 bases sitting between them. The CDR3 is made up of 12 amino acids. CDR1 is ENHRY, CDR2 SYGVKD, per germline. The CDR3 sequence is CAISESRETQYF. CDR3 coding DNA: TGTGCCATCAGTGAGTCGAGAGAGACCCAGTACTTC.

The table lists this clonotype with a few counts. The gene calls are TRBV12-3 or TRBV12-4 and TRBJ2-7, with 8 bases fitting TRBD1. There are 14 residues in the CDR3. V gave up 4 bases and J gave up 5 bases; unmatched junction bases: 7. The CDR3 sequence: CASSSRTGRHEQYF. DNA of the CDR3: TGTGCCAGCAGTTCCAGGACAGGGCGGCACGAGCAGTACTTC.

This clonotype came up many times. This chain uses TRBV4-2 with TRBJ2-2, with TRBD2 as a possible D gene (6 bases). Germline CDR1 and CDR2: LGHNA and YNFKEQ. Trimming stripped 1 base from V and 6 bases from J, with 12 bases between. This CDR3 is built from 15 residues. CDR3 sequence (DNA): TGTGCCAGCAGCCAAGTGGGGACTCGGGCCGGGGAGCTGTTTTTT. Its protein product is CASSQVGTRAGELFF.

This chain links TRBV20-1 with TRBJ2-1; D tentatively reads TRBD1 or TRBD2 (5 bases each). Per germline, CDR1 DFQATT and CDR2 SNEGSKA (reference sequence). V was clipped by 0 bases and J by 3 bases, with 9 bases between them. The CDR3 consists of 14 residues. In DNA, the CDR3 is TGCAGTGCTAGAGAAAGGGGAGTCTACAATGAGCAGTTCTTC. Protein product: CSARERGVYNEQFF.

This clonotype was counted many times. CDR3 loop: CASSRQGAGNTIYF. CDR3 coding DNA: TGTGCCAGCAGTCGACAGGGTGCTGGAAACACCATATATTTT. V gene TRBV13 combines with J gene TRBJ1-3; the match to TRBD1 covers 7 bases. CDR3 length: 14 amino acids. CDR1 is PRHDT and CDR2 is FYEKMQ in the germline V gene (reference sequence). V lost 6 bases to trimming and J lost 2 bases; unmatched junction nucleotides: 4.

In this sample, this clonotype turned up many times. This chain connects TRBV10-3 to TRBJ2-1; 7 positions match TRBD2. Germline V CDR1 and CDR2: ENHRY, SYGVKD. V was clipped by 9 bases and J by 1 base; unmatched bases: 6. The CDR3 covers 14 residues. The CDR3 sequence: CAIGAGVSYNEQFF. DNA of the CDR3: TGTGCCATTGGGGCGGGGGTGTCCTACAATGAGCAGTTCTTC.

Ten or more counts support this clonotype. This chain links TRBV9 with TRBJ2-3; 8 nucleotides agree with TRBD1. Trimming at V came to 4 bases and at J to 5 bases, leaving 9 bases not matched to a gene. CDR1 is SGDLS and CDR2 is YYNGEE in the germline V gene. CDR3 size: 15 residues. CDR3 DNA sequence: TGTGCCAGCAGCCCGCCGGGACAGGTGCGAGATACGCAGTATTTT. Translating gives CASSPPGQVRDTQYF. Combining the CDR3 with reference TRBV9 and TRBJ2-3 gives the whole variable domain DSGVTQTPKHLITATGQRVTLRCSPRSGDLSVYWYQQSLDQGLQFLIQYYNGEERAKGNILERFSAQQFPDLHSELNLSSLELGDSALYFCASSPPGQVRDTQYFGPGTRLTVL.

A few counts support this clonotype. The V call is TRBV5-1, the J call TRBJ2-1; 8 nucleotides agree with TRBD1. V was pared by 2 bases and J by 0 bases, with 10 bases of the junction left unmatched. The CDR3 loop spans 18 amino acids. The germline gives CDR1 SGHRS, CDR2 YFSETQ. CDR3: CASSFTGGRASSYNEQFF. The CDR3 DNA sequence: TGCGCCAGCAGCTTCACAGGGGGACGGGCGAGCTCCTACAATGAGCAGTTCTTC.

The V call is TRBV29-1, the J call TRBJ2-3; 7 nucleotides line up with TRBD2. CDR3 length equals 14 residues. With 4 bases clipped from V and 0 bases from J, the junction kept 4 bases outside the gene matches. Germline V gene sequence: CDR1 SQVTM, CDR2 ANQGSEA. CDR3 amino acids: CSVVHGGSTDTQYF. The CDR3 bases are TGCAGCGTTGTACACGGGGGGAGCACAGATACGCAGTATTTT.

This clonotype was detected a few times. This sequence joins TRBV5-1 and TRBJ2-7; 7 nucleotides match TRBD1. Germline lookup yields CDR1 SGHRS and CDR2 YFSETQ. After removal of 4 bases from V and 3 bases from J, the junction contained 7 bases not matched to a gene. The CDR3 is 14 residues long. This CDR3 reads CASSHTGTVYEQYF. CDR3 nucleotide sequence: TGCGCCAGCAGCCACACCGGGACAGTCTACGAGCAGTACTTC.

This clonotype was detected ten times or more. The CDR3 sequence is CAWSRKAAGGTDTQYF. The CDR3 bases are TGTGCCTGGAGTCGAAAGGCAGCGGGAGGCACAGATACGCAGTATTTT. The chain couples TRBV30 to TRBJ2-3, with 8 bases lining up with TRBD2. This CDR3 spans 16 amino acids. Trimming at V came to 2 bases and at J to 1 base, leaving 8 bases not matched to a gene. The germline CDR1 and CDR2 sequences are GTSNPN and SVGIG (reference sequence).

This clonotype was picked up many times. This rearrangement joins TRBV7-9 to TRBJ2-1, with D unclear. The ends were cut back, 5 bases at V and 4 bases at J, with 9 bases in the middle. Germline V CDR1 and CDR2: SEHNR, FQNEAQ (reference sequence). The CDR3 has 13 residues. CDR3 protein: CASSLRNYNEQFF. Here the CDR3 DNA reads TGTGCCAGCAGCCTCCGTAATTACAATGAGCAGTTCTTC. The variable domain in full, completed from reference TRBV7-9 and TRBJ2-1, reads DTGVSQNPRHKITKRGQNVTFRCDPISEHNRLYWYRQTLGQGPEFLTYFQNEAQLEKSRLLSDRFSAERPKGSFSTLEIQRTEQGDSAMYLCASSLRNYNEQFFGPGTRLTVL.

This chain uses TRBV12-3 or TRBV12-4 with TRBJ2-5; perhaps TRBD2 as D (6 bases). The CDR3 contains 15 residues. Trimming removed 6 bases at V and 4 bases at J, with 18 bases between. CDR3 in DNA: TGTGCCAGCAGCGTACTTAACGGGGGTTTAGAGACCCAGTACTTC. As protein: CASSVLNGGLETQYF.

This clonotype occurred a few times. The chain recombines TRBV12-3 or TRBV12-4 with TRBJ2-3, with TRBD1 matching over 7 bases. With 6 bases clipped from V and 2 bases from J, the junction kept 8 bases outside the gene matches. The CDR3 extends over 15 amino acids. CDR3 loop: CASRRDSAITDTQYF. The CDR3 coding sequence is TGTGCCAGCAGACGGGACAGCGCAATCACAGATACGCAGTATTTT.

This clonotype was counted at least ten times. The rearrangement links TRBV6-2 or TRBV6-3 to TRBJ1-5; 7 bases align to TRBD1. This CDR3 is built from 15 residues. Per germline, CDR1 MNHEY and CDR2 SVGEGT. The V and J ends lost 6 bases and 6 bases, in that order; junction bases with no gene match: 11. This CDR3 reads CASSSRGRGLQPQHF. In DNA form, the CDR3 reads TGTGCCAGCAGCTCCCGTGGGAGGGGGCTTCAGCCCCAGCATTTT.

This clonotype occurred many times. The chain links TRBV29-1 to TRBJ2-6, with a tentative D call TRBD2 (6 bases). Germline CDR1 and CDR2: SQVTM and ANQGSEA. V shed 5 bases and J shed 4 bases, with 9 bases lying between them. The CDR3 is made up of 13 amino acids. The DNA of the CDR3 is TGCAGCGTTAGGGAGGCCGGGGCCAACGTCCTGACTTTC. This codes for CSVREAGANVLTF.

This clonotype was seen repeatedly, ten times or more. V and J are TRBV5-1 and TRBJ2-4, with a tentative D call TRBD2 (6 bases). The germline CDR1 and CDR2 sequences are SGHRS and YFSETQ. CDR3 length: 16 residues. V was shortened by 1 base and J by 6 bases, with 17 bases between the two germline ends. The CDR3 loop reads CASSLTPPGVGNIQYF. CDR3 sequence (DNA): TGCGCCAGCAGCTTGACCCCCCCGGGGGTCGGAAACATTCAGTACTTC. The full variable domain, rest sourced from reference TRBV5-1 and TRBJ2-4, is KAGVTQTPRYLIKTRGQQVTLSCSPISGHRSVSWYQQTPGQGLQFLFEYFSETQRNKGNFPGRFSGRQFSNSRSEMNVSTLELGDSALYLCASSLTPPGVGNIQYFGAGTRLSVL.

This clonotype was detected many times. The V call is TRBV20-1, the J call TRBJ2-1; 13 positions match TRBD2. Germline V gene data show CDR1 as DFQATT and CDR2 as SNEGSKA (reference sequence). This CDR3 has 18 residues. Unmatched junction bases numbered 7, after V lost 2 bases and J lost 0 bases. The CDR3 reads CSARPGLAGTSSYNEQFF. The CDR3 DNA sequence: TGCAGTGCTAGACCGGGACTAGCGGGGACTAGCTCCTACAATGAGCAGTTCTTC.

At least ten counts were recorded for this clonotype. This sequence joins TRBV11-2 and TRBJ1-4, with D unresolved. Trimming stripped 5 bases from V and 11 bases from J, with 15 bases between. Germline V gives CDR1 SGHAT, CDR2 FQNNGV. This CDR3 comprises 13 residues. This chain's CDR3 is CASSPVGGLKLFF. As DNA, the CDR3 is TGTGCCAGCAGCCCAGTCGGAGGCTTGAAACTGTTTTTT.

This clonotype was counted between two and nine times. J is TRBJ2-3 and V is TRBV7-9; no clear D gene. Trimming cost V 2 bases and J 2 bases, with 8 bases left between them. The germline CDR1 and CDR2 sequences are SEHNR and FQNEAQ (reference sequence). The CDR3 has 14 residues. The CDR3 loop is CASSLRQDTDTQYF. The CDR3, as DNA: TGTGCCAGCAGCTTACGCCAAGACACAGATACGCAGTATTTT.